The clone carrying this T cell receptor beta chain was counted between two and nine times. The data were taken from a study of T and B cells in COVID-19 patients. Overall study: Critical illness requiring mechanical ventilation or extracorporeal membrane oxygenation affected three fifths of the roughly 20 active-infection patients.

TRB rearrangements were amplified by multiplex PCR with BIOMED2 TRB-A/B primers. TCRdb called the multiplex PCR reads again in MiXCR, with one record for every CDR3 protein. The data contain around 5,700 distinct CDR3 sequences, less than 35% of them singletons. TRB was amplified from approximately 250-500 ng of blood genomic DNA. From germline, CDR1 is MDHEN and CDR2 SYDVKM. The CDR3 has 13 amino acids. The germline V and J ends were trimmed by 8 bases and 7 bases, with 12 bases remaining between them. This receptor was taken from a human donor with active COVID-19. The sequenced sample was blood. The chain couples TRBV28 to TRBJ1-6; D ambiguous. The CDR3 loop is CASAVGKNSPLHF. The CDR3 region has the DNA TGTGCCAGCGCTGTCGGTAAAAATTCACCCCTCCACTTT.